These 5 T cell receptor beta chains were all obtained from the same sample, sequenced in a study of breast tumors, draining lymph nodes, adjacent tissues. Axillary draining lymph nodes of breast cancer patients supplied the node samples. TCRdb ran MiXCR on the multiplex PCR reads and lists one entry per CDR3 protein. Of more than 100,000 distinct CDR3 sequences in the sample, 20% to 25% were seen once. The sequenced material came from axillary lymph node tissue. These TCRs come from a female donor with breast cancer. Some clones in this sample may be carry-over from other donors' samples.

This clonotype was counted many times. This sequence joins TRBV14 and TRBJ2-7; 9 bases line up with TRBD1. There are 14 residues in the CDR3. The germline gives CDR1 SGHDN, CDR2 FVKESK. Trimming removed 4 bases from V and 3 bases from J; junction bases left unmatched: 4. CDR3 sequence reads: CASSLTGQGYEQYF. The CDR3 DNA is TGTGCCAGCAGCCTCACGGGACAGGGCTACGAGCAGTACTTC. The entire variable domain, with the rest obtained from reference TRBV14 and TRBJ2-7, is as follows: EAGVTQFPSHSVIEKGQTVTLRCDPISGHDNLYWYRRVMGKEIKFLLHFVKESKQDESGMPNNRFLAERTGGTYSTLKVQPAELEDSGVYFCASSLTGQGYEQYFGPGTRLTVT.

This clonotype was found many times. The gene calls are TRBV11-2 and TRBJ2-1; no reliable D call. Germline V lookup: CDR1 SGHAT, CDR2 FQNNGV. The V gene lost 4 bases and the J gene lost 15 bases, with 16 bases spanning the gap. The CDR3 totals 12 residues. DNA of the CDR3: TGTGCCAGCAGCTCGTCTAGAAGTGGGCGGTTCTTC. Amino acids: CASSSSRSGRFF.

This clonotype was counted many times. V and J are TRBV9 and TRBJ2-7; 7 bases are a match to TRBD2. V was pared by 0 bases and J by 3 bases, with 3 bases of the junction left unmatched. The CDR3 consists of 14 residues. In germline, CDR1 is SGDLS, CDR2 YYNGEE. This CDR3 is CASSVGGSNYEQYF. DNA for the CDR3: TGTGCCAGCAGCGTAGGCGGGAGTAACTACGAGCAGTACTTC.

As regards this clonotype: A read error may be the cause here, since a much bigger clone is one base away. The rearrangement uses TRBV5-6 and TRBJ2-7; 11 bases line up with TRBD1. Germline V gene data show CDR1 as SGHDT and CDR2 as YYEEEE. The CDR3 contains 15 residues. The CDR3 nucleotides read TGTGCCAGCAGCTTGAGGACAGGGGGCTCCCACGAGCAGTACTTC. This gives the protein CASSLRTGGSHEQYF.

In its sample, this clonotype was seen many times. The V call is TRBV6-7, the J call TRBJ2-3; 7 positions match TRBD2. TRBV6-7 has ORF status, its function being uncertain. CDR3 length: 15 residues. J lost 3 bases, V lost 6 bases, and 9 bases had no gene match. CDR3 DNA: TGTGCCAGCAGCAGCCCGGGGGGTAGTACAGATACGCAGTATTTT. It is translated as CASSSPGGSTDTQYF.